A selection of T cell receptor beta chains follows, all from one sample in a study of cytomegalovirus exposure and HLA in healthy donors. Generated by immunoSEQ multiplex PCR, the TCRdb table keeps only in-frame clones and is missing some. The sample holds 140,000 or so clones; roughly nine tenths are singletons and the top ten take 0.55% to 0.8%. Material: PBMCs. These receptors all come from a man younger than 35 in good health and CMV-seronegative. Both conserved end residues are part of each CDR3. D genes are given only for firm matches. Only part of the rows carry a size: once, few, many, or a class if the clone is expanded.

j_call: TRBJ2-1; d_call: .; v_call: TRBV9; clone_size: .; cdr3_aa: CASSVSPIPGDHEQFF; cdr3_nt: TGTGCCAGCAGCGTAAGTCCCATACCAGGGGACCATGAGCAGTTCTTC
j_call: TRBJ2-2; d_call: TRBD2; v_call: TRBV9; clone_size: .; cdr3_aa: CASSVGGRLAGDTGELFF; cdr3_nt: TGTGCCAGCAGCGTAGGGGGGAGACTAGCGGGAGACACCGGGGAGCTGTTTTTT
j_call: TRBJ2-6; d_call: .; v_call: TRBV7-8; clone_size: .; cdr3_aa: CASSFTGANVLTF; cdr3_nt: TGTGCCAGCAGCTTTACTGGGGCCAACGTCCTGACTTTC
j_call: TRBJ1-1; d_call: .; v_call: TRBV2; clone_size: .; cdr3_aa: CASSDLGLEAFF; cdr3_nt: TGTGCCAGCAGCGATCTGGGGCTAGAAGCTTTCTTT
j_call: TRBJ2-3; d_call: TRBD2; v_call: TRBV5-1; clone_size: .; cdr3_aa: CASSKALAGPQTDTQYF; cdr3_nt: TGCGCCAGCAGCAAGGCTTTAGCGGGACCGCAAACAGATACGCAGTATTTT
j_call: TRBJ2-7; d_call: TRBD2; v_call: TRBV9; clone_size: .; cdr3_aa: CASSPDLGGTGEQYF; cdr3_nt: TGTGCCAGCAGCCCGGATTTGGGGGGGACGGGCGAGCAGTACTTC
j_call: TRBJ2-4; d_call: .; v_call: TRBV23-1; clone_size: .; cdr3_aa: CASSQSVGETIQYF; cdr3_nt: TGCGCCAGCAGTCAATCGGTCGGGGAGACCATTCAGTACTTC
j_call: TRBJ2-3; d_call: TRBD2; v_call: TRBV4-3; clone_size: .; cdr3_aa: CASSRREGPDTQYF; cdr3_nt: TGCGCCAGCAGCCGGCGGGAGGGGCCAGATACGCAGTATTTT
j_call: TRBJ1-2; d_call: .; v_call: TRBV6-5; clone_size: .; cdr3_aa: CASSYSQGQVYGYTF; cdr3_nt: TGTGCCAGCAGTTACTCCCAGGGGCAGGTCTATGGCTACACCTTC
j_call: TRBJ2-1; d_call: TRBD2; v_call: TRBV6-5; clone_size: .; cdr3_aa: CASSFGLVGSYNEQFF; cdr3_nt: TGTGCCAGCAGTTTCGGACTAGTGGGATCCTACAATGAGCAGTTCTTC
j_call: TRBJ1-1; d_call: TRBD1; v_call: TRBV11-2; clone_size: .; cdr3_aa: CASSQTGATEAFF; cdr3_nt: TGTGCCAGCAGCCAAACAGGGGCCACTGAAGCTTTCTTT
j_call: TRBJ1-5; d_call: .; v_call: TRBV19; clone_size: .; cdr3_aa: CASIDRGRVSQHF; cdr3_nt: TGTGCCAGTATTGATAGGGGAAGAGTATCCCAGCATTTT
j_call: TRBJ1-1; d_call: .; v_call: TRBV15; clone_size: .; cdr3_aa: CATSRRESGTEAFF; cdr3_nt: TGTGCCACCAGCAGAAGAGAGTCGGGTACTGAAGCTTTCTTT
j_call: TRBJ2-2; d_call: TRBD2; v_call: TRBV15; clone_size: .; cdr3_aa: CATSRDLSGGATGELFF; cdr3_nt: TGTGCCACCAGCAGAGATCTTAGCGGGGGGGCCACCGGGGAGCTGTTTTTT
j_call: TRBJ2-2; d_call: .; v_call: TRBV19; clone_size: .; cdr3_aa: CASSTRQYTGELFF; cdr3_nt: TGTGCCAGTAGTACAAGACAGTACACCGGGGAGCTGTTTTTT
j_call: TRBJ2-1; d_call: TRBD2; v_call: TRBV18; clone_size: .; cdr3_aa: CATTSGSYEQFF; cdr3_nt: TGTGCTACGACTAGCGGGAGCTATGAGCAGTTCTTC
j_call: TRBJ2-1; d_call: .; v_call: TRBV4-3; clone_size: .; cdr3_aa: CASSQGVLSNEQFF; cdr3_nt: TGCGCCAGCAGCCAAGGCGTTTTAAGCAATGAGCAGTTCTTC
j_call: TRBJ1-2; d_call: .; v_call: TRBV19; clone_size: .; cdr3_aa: CATDSHYGYTF; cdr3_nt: TGTGCCACCGACAGCCACTATGGCTACACCTTC
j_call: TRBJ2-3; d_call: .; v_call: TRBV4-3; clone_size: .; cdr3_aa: CASSLGLHHGTDTQYF; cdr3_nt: TGCGCCAGCAGCCTCGGACTACACCACGGCACAGATACGCAGTATTTT
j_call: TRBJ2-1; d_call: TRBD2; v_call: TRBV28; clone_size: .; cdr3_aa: CASRLRPGLAANNEQFF; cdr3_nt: TGTGCCAGCAGACTAAGACCGGGACTAGCGGCAAACAATGAGCAGTTCTTC
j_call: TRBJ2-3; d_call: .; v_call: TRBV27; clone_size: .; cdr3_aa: CASSLGGQDTQYF; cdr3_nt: TGTGCCAGCAGTTTAGGTGGCCAAGATACGCAGTATTTT
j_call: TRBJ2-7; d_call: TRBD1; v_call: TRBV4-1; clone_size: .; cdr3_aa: CASSQDRGTDYEQYF; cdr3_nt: TGCGCCAGCAGCCAAGATCGAGGGACAGACTACGAGCAGTACTTC
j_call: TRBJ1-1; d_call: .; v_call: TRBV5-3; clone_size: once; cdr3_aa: CASSLYSGGTEAFF; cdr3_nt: TGTGCCAGCAGCTTGTATTCTGGAGGTACTGAAGCTTTCTTT
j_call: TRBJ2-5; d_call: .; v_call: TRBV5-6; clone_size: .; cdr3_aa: CASSSLTERGTQYF; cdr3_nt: TGTGCCAGCAGCAGCCTTACGGAGCGAGGGACCCAGTACTTC
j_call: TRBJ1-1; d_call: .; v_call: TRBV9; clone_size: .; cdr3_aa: CASSVAGGIAEAFF; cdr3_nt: TGTGCCAGCAGCGTAGCCGGGGGAATTGCTGAAGCTTTCTTT
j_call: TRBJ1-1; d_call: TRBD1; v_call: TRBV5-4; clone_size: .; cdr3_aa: CASSGPGQGIPEAFF; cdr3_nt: TGTGCCAGCAGCGGTCCGGGACAGGGGATTCCTGAAGCTTTCTTT
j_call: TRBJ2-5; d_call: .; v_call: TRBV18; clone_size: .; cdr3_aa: CASSPGTLETQYF; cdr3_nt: TGTGCCAGCTCACCGGGCACCCTGGAGACCCAGTACTTC
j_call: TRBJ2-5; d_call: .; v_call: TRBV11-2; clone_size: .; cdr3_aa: CASSATPQETQYF; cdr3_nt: TGTGCCAGCAGCGCGACACCCCAAGAGACCCAGTACTTC
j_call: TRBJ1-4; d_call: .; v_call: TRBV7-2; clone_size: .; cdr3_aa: CASSSQTAPNEKLFF; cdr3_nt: TGTGCCAGCAGCTCCCAGACAGCCCCTAATGAAAAACTGTTTTTT
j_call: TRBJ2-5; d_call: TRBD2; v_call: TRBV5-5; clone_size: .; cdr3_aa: CASSFGTSGRSQETQYF; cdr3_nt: TGTGCCAGCAGCTTCGGGACTAGCGGGAGGTCCCAAGAGACCCAGTACTTC
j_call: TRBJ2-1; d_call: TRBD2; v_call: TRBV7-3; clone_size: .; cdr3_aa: CASSSRTSGDNEQFF; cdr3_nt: TGTGCCAGCAGCTCCCGGACTAGCGGGGACAATGAGCAGTTCTTC
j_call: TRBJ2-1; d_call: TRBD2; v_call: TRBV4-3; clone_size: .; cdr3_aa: CASSQDLAGDAEQFF; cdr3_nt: TGCGCCAGCAGCCAAGATCTAGCGGGAGATGCTGAGCAGTTCTTC
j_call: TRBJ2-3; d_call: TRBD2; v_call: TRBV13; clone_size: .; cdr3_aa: CASSLVGRADTQYF; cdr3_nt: TGTGCCAGCAGCTTAGTCGGGAGGGCAGATACGCAGTATTTT
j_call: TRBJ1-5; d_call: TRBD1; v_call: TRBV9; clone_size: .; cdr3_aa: CASSASGGPHQPQHF; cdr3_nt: TGTGCCAGCAGCGCCTCAGGGGGACCGCATCAGCCCCAGCATTTT
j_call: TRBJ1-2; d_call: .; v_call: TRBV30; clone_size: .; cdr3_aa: CAWSAVPLGGGYTF; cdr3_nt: TGTGCCTGGAGCGCAGTCCCTCTCGGGGGTGGCTACACCTTC
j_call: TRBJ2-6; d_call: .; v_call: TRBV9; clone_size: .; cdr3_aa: CASSDSALPLSGANVLTF; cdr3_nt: TGTGCCAGCAGCGACTCCGCTCTTCCTCTCTCTGGGGCCAACGTCCTGACTTTC